Following are 25 T cell receptor beta chains from one sample sequenced in a study of CXCR3-negative and CXCR3-positive naive CD8 T cells. 5' RACE with UMI labels generated the TRB cDNA libraries. TCRdb processed the 5' RACE reads again and assigns one entry to each CDR3 protein, with no DNA. The sample data list over 35,000 distinct CDR3 sequences. The sample was memory CD8+ T cells from blood. Receptors originate from a human donor in good health. Some clones in this sample may be carry-over from other donors' samples.

This chain joins TRBV25-1 and TRBJ2-3; TCRdb calls TRBD2, which cannot be checked without DNA. The CDR3 extends over 15 amino acids. Germline V gene sequence: CDR1 MGHDK, CDR2 SYGVNS. This CDR3 is CASSYIDPPTDTQYF.

The chain links TRBV5-4 to TRBJ2-2. The germline V gene encodes CDR1 SGHNT and CDR2 YYREEE (reference sequence). The CDR3 contains 14 residues. The CDR3 is CASSWGERHGELFF. Based on the CDR3 plus reference TRBV5-4 and TRBJ2-2, the full variable domain is ETGVTQSPTHLIKTRGQQVTLRCSSQSGHNTVSWYQQALGQGPQFIFQYYREEENGRGNFPPRFSGLQFPNYSSELNVNALELDDSALYLCASSWGERHGELFFGEGSRLTVL.

The rearrangement uses TRBV7-9 and TRBJ2-3; the D gene TCRdb calls, TRBD2, cannot be checked with no DNA. From germline, CDR1 is SEHNR and CDR2 FQNEAQ (reference sequence). The CDR3 extends over 13 amino acids. CDR3 amino acids: CASSPSAGFTQYF.

The CDR3 spells CASRIEQGLFF. This chain joins TRBV2 and TRBJ1-4; the D gene TCRdb calls, TRBD1, cannot be checked with no DNA. This CDR3 region has 11 residues. Looked up from germline, CDR1 is SNHLY and CDR2 is FYNNEI.

The chain recombines TRBV6-6 with TRBJ2-5; TCRdb returns TRBD1, unconfirmable since there is no DNA. This CDR3 has 14 amino acids. Germline loops: CDR1 MNHNY, CDR2 SVGAGI (reference sequence). The CDR3 loop reads CASTAWTVQETQYF.

The chain is built from TRBV15 and TRBJ2-7. The CDR3 has 14 residues. Germline CDR1 is LNHNV and CDR2 is YYDKDF (reference sequence). This chain's CDR3 is CATSSLSETSEQYF. The whole variable domain, remainder taken from reference TRBV15 and TRBJ2-7, is DAMVIQNPRYQVTQFGKPVTLSCSQTLNHNVMYWYQQKSSQAPKLLFHYYDKDFNNEADTPDNFQSRRPNTSFCFLDIRSPGLGDTAMYLCATSSLSETSEQYFGPGTRLTVT.

This clonotype ranks as medium-sized in terms of frequency. This sequence joins TRBV7-2 and TRBJ2-2. The CDR3 loop spans 17 amino acids. CDR1 and CDR2 from the germline V gene are SGHTA and FQGNSA. The CDR3: CASSLVRYTSNTGELFF.

V gene TRBV7-9 combines with J gene TRBJ2-2; checking the TCRdb D call of TRBD1 is not possible without DNA. The CDR3 length is 14 residues. Per germline, CDR1 SEHNR and CDR2 FQNEAQ (reference sequence). CDR3 in amino acids: CASRGAVNTGELFF.

The chain is built from TRBV29-1 and TRBJ2-1; TCRdb selects TRBD1, and the lack of DNA leaves this call unchecked. The CDR3 is made up of 14 amino acids. CDR1 and CDR2 (germline): SQVTM, ANQGSEA. CDR3 residues: CSVYGTGSYNEQFF.

The J gene is TRBJ1-5, the V gene TRBV27; the TRBD1 assignment by TCRdb is unverifiable without DNA. Per germline, CDR1 MNHEY and CDR2 SMNVEV (reference sequence). This CDR3 spans 14 amino acids. The CDR3 region is CASSSPGFRQPQHF.

This chain links TRBV7-6 with TRBJ2-1; TCRdb picks TRBD1, but there is no DNA to check that call. The CDR3 is 14 residues long. Germline-derived CDR1 and CDR2 are SGHVS and FNYEAQ. The CDR3 region is CASSPPAGSNEQFF.

This chain joins TRBV28 and TRBJ2-7; TCRdb proposes TRBD1, but this gene call is untestable without DNA. The CDR3 runs to 14 residues. The germline gives CDR1 MDHEN, CDR2 SYDVKM. The CDR3 spells CASTPRVGYYEQYF.

The V call is TRBV11-3, the J call TRBJ2-3. Germline V gives CDR1 SGHNT, CDR2 YENEEA. The CDR3 covers 15 residues. This CDR3 is CASSLVGGWADTQYF. The variable domain in full, completed from reference TRBV11-3 and TRBJ2-3, reads EAGVVQSPRYKIIEKKQPVAFWCNPISGHNTLYWYLQNLGQGPELLIRYENEEAVDDSQLPKDRFSAERLKGVDSTLKIQPAELGDSAVYLCASSLVGGWADTQYFGPGTRLTVL.

The J gene is TRBJ2-1, the V gene TRBV7-6; TCRdb reports TRBD1, a call that lacks DNA to check it against. Germline V CDR1 and CDR2: SGHVS, FNYEAQ. This CDR3 contains 13 residues. CDR3 residues: CASSTYRGNEQFF.

This chain joins TRBV20-1 and TRBJ2-7; the TCRdb D gene call, TRBD1, has no DNA to confirm it. Germline V CDR1 and CDR2: DFQATT, SNEGSKA (reference sequence). The CDR3 totals 13 residues. CDR3 in amino acids: CSGRGKSDYEQYF.

The chain carries TRBV28 and TRBJ1-1; lacking DNA, the TRBD1 call made by TCRdb goes unchecked. There are 15 residues in the CDR3. Looked up from germline, CDR1 is MDHEN and CDR2 is SYDVKM. CDR3 sequence reads: CASSSPSDRSTEAFF.

The J gene is TRBJ2-7, the V gene TRBV7-9. This CDR3 spans 14 amino acids. Germline-derived CDR1 and CDR2 are SEHNR and FQNEAQ (reference sequence). CDR3 sequence reads: CASSITEPPYEQYF.

V gene TRBV10-3 combines with J gene TRBJ2-1; TCRdb proposes TRBD1, but this gene call is untestable without DNA. The germline CDR1 and CDR2 sequences are ENHRY and SYGVKD. The CDR3 consists of 13 residues. CDR3 sequence: CAITGGRYNEQFF.

V gene TRBV11-2 combines with J gene TRBJ2-5; without DNA, the TCRdb call of TRBD2 cannot be checked. CDR3 length: 14 residues. Germline CDR1 is SGHAT and CDR2 is FQNNGV. The CDR3 sequence is CASTPPEGEETQYF.

The chain joins TRBV20-1 to TRBJ2-5; TCRdb designates TRBD1, a call that cannot be tested without DNA. In germline, CDR1 is DFQATT, CDR2 SNEGSKA (reference sequence). The CDR3 is made up of 16 amino acids. The CDR3 spells CSARGPGTGGAETQYF.

V is TRBV12-5 and J is TRBJ2-1; the TCRdb call, TRBD1, lacks DNA for checking. This CDR3 comprises 16 residues. CDR1 is LGHNT, CDR2 FRNRAP, per germline. The CDR3 loop reads CASGLDSQTVYNEQFF.

J is TRBJ2-1 and V is TRBV28; the D call from TCRdb, TRBD1, cannot be confirmed without DNA. Germline CDR1 reads MDHEN; CDR2 reads SYDVKM. The CDR3 is 14 residues long. The CDR3 loop is CASSFQGTDNEQFF. Drawing the rest from reference TRBV28 and TRBJ2-1, the complete variable domain is DVKVTQSSRYLVKRTGEKVFLECVQDMDHENMFWYRQDPGLGLRLIYFSYDVKMKEKGDIPEGYSVSREKKERFSLILESASTNQTSMYLCASSFQGTDNEQFFGPGTRLTVL.

The genes are TRBV5-1 and TRBJ2-7; as DNA is missing, the TRBD1 call by TCRdb cannot be tested. Germline CDR1 SGHRS, CDR2 YFSETQ. This CDR3 has 16 residues. The CDR3 sequence: CASSRTQGAWDYEQYF.

V is TRBV6-5 and J is TRBJ1-1. The germline V gene has CDR1 MNHEY and CDR2 SVGAGI. There are 15 residues in the CDR3. CDR3 sequence reads: CASSYYADLNTEAFF.

Here the CDR3 reads CASRGRGRTEAFF. The chain uses TRBV3-1 and TRBJ1-1; TCRdb selects TRBD1, and the lack of DNA leaves this call unchecked. CDR1 and CDR2 from the germline V gene are LGHDT and YNNKEL (reference sequence). The CDR3 is 13 residues long.